The source of this T cell receptor (beta chain) is a study of blood T cells in healthy people across ages. The CDR3 is 14 residues long. CDR1 is SGHTA and CDR2 is FQGNSA in the germline V gene. Trimming at V came to 4 bases and at J to 2 bases, leaving 5 bases not matched to a gene. A sample-barcoded 5' primer and a J-beta primer mix were used in a second PCR of about 7 to 12 cycles. TCRdb recomputed calls from the 5' RACE reads with MiXCR, one row per CDR3 protein. Among over 700,000 distinct CDR3 sequences, approximately 53% were seen once, and the ten largest hold 41%. The source material was blood. The TCR originated in a man aged 80 or over in good health. V and J are TRBV7-2 and TRBJ2-7; 7 bases line up with TRBD2. Here the CDR3 DNA reads TGTGCCAGCAGCTCGGCTAGCGGTCCCTACGAGCAGTACTTC. Its translation is CASSSASGPYEQYF.